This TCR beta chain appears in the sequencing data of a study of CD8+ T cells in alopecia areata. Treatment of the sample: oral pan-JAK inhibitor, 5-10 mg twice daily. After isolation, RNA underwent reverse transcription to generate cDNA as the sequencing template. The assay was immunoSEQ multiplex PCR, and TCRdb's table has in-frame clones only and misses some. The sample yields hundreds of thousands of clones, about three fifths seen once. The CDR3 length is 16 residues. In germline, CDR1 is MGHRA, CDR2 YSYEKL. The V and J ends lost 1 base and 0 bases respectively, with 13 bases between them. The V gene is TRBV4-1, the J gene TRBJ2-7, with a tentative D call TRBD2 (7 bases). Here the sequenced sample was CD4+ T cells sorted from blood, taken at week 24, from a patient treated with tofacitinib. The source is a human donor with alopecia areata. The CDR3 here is CASSQVGGAPSYEQYF. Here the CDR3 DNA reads TGCGCCAGCAGCCAAGTAGGGGGGGCGCCCTCCTACGAGCAGTACTTC.